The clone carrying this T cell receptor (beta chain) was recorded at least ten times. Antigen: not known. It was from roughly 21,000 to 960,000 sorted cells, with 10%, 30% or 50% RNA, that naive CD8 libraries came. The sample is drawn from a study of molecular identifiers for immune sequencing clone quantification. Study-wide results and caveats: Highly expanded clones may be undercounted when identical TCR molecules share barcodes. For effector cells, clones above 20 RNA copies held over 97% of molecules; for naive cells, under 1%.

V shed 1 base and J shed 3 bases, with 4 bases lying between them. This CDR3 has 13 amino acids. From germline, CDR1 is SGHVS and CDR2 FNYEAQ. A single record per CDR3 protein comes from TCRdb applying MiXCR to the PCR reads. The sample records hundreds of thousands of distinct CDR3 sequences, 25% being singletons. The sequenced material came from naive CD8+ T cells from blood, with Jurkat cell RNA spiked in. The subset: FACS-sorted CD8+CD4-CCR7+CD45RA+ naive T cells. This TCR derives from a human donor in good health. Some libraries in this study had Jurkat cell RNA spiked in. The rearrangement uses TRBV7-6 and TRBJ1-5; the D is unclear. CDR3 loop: CASSLGINQPQHF. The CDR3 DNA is TGTGCCAGCAGCTTAGGGATCAATCAGCCCCAGCATTTT.